A selection of T cell receptor beta chains follows, all from one sample in a study of blood T cell repertoires in COVID-19. The table came from immunoSEQ multiplex PCR; TCRdb's copy has only in-frame clones and leaves some out. This table has 95,000 to 100,000 clones, less than 85% appearing once. The material sequenced was peripheral blood. The source of these receptors is a human donor in a cohort sampled during active COVID-19. Each CDR3 is given without its conserved first and last residue. Fields, in order: CDR3 protein, V gene, J gene.

cdr3_aa: ANRDRVLPNEKLF
v_call: TRBV6-5
j_call: TRBJ1-4

cdr3_aa: ASATRIPGQGGSVVGNTIY
v_call: TRBV21-1
j_call: TRBJ1-3

cdr3_aa: ASSARETDTQY
v_call: TRBV9
j_call: TRBJ2-3

cdr3_aa: ASRLTGNTEAF
v_call: TRBV6-5
j_call: TRBJ1-1

cdr3_aa: ASSLDTGRVGYT
v_call: TRBV7-2
j_call: TRBJ1-2

cdr3_aa: ASSLGQNTEAF
v_call: TRBV12-3/TRBV12-4
j_call: TRBJ1-1

cdr3_aa: ASSPRQGDGIQY
v_call: TRBV5-5
j_call: TRBJ2-4

cdr3_aa: ASSVGSLGANVLT
v_call: TRBV9
j_call: TRBJ2-6

cdr3_aa: ASSLSGDRGRGYT
v_call: TRBV27
j_call: TRBJ1-2

cdr3_aa: ASSLNQALLSNQPQH
v_call: TRBV7-2
j_call: TRBJ1-5

cdr3_aa: ASSSAGTGYEQY
v_call: TRBV6-5
j_call: TRBJ2-7

cdr3_aa: ASSQDGRSNQPQH
v_call: TRBV3-1/TRBV3-2
j_call: TRBJ1-5

cdr3_aa: ASSRTSLDEQF
v_call: TRBV7-2
j_call: TRBJ2-1

cdr3_aa: ASSNRVVGDTGELF
v_call: TRBV6-2/TRBV6-3
j_call: TRBJ2-2

cdr3_aa: ASSLEVGARTGELF
v_call: TRBV5-1
j_call: TRBJ2-2

cdr3_aa: ASSMSGQGTNYGYT
v_call: TRBV19
j_call: TRBJ1-2

cdr3_aa: ASSGMTGPIYEQY
v_call: TRBV28
j_call: TRBJ2-7

cdr3_aa: ASSSRQGNYEKLF
v_call: TRBV7-9
j_call: TRBJ1-4

cdr3_aa: SAGLTPEQF
v_call: TRBV20-1
j_call: TRBJ2-1

cdr3_aa: ASSRTRGEQY
v_call: TRBV3-1/TRBV3-2
j_call: TRBJ2-7

cdr3_aa: ASSSGLGFNSPLH
v_call: TRBV5-4
j_call: TRBJ1-6

cdr3_aa: ASSFSEGNSYEQY
v_call: TRBV27
j_call: TRBJ2-7